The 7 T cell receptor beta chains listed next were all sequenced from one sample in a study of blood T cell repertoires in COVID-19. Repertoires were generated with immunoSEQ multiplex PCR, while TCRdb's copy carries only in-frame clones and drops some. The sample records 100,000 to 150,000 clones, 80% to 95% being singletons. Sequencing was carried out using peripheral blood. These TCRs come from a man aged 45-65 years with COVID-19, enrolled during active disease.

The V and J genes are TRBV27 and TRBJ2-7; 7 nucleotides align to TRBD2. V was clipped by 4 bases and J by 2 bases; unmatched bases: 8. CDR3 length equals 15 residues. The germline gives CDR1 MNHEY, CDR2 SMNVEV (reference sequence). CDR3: CASSSLAGVTYEQYF. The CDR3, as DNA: TGTGCCAGCAGTTCCCTGGCGGGAGTCACCTACGAGCAGTACTTC.

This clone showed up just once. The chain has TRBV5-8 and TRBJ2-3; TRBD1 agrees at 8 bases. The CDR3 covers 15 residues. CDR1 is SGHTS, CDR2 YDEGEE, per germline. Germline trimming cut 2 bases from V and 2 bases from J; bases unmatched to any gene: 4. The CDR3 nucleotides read TGTGCCAGCAGCTTTTTGACAGGGGACACAGATACGCAGTATTTT. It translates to CASSFLTGDTDTQYF.

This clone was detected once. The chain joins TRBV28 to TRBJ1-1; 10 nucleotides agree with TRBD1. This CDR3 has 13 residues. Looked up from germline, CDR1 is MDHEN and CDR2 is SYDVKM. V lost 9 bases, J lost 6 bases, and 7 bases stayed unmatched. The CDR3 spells CARGQGVHAEAFF. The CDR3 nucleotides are TGTGCCAGAGGACAGGGGGTTCATGCTGAAGCTTTCTTT.

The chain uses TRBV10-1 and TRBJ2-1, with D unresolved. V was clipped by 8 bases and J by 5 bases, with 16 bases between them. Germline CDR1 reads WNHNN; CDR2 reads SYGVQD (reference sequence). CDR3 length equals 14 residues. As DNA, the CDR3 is TGCGCCAGCGCCGAGAGCCTTTTGGACAATGAGCAGTTCTTC. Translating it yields CASAESLLDNEQFF.

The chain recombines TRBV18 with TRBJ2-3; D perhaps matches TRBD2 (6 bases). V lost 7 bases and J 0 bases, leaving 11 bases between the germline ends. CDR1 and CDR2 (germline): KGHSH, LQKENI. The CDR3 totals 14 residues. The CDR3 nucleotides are TGTGCCAGCTTCGGGGGTACTAGCACAGATACGCAGTATTTT. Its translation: CASFGGTSTDTQYF.

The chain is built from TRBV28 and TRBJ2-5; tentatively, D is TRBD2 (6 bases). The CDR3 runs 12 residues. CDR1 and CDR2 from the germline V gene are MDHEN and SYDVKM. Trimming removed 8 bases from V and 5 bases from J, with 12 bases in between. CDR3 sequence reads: CASGRSGETQYF. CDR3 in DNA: TGTGCCAGCGGGAGGTCAGGGGAGACCCAGTACTTC.

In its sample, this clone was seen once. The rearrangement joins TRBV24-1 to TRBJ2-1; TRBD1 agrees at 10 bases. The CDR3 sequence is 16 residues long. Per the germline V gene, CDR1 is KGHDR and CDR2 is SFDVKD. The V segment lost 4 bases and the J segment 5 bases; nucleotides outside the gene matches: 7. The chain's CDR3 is CATSDPGQGGHNEQFF. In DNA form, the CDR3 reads TGTGCCACCAGTGACCCAGGACAGGGGGGCCACAATGAGCAGTTCTTC.